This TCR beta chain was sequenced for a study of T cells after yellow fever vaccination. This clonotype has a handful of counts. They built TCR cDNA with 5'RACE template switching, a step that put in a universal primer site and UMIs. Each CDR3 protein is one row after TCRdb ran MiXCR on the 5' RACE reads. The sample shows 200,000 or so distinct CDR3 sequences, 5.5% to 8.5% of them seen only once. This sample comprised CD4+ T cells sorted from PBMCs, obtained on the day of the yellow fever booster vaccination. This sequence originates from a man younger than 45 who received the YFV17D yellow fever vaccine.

The CDR3 spells CASSAHSIAEQFF. The CDR3 region has the DNA TGTGCCAGCAGTGCCCACTCAATCGCTGAGCAGTTCTTC. The chain uses TRBV12-3 or TRBV12-4 and TRBJ2-1; D is ambiguous. V lost 5 bases and J lost 9, with 14 bases in between. The CDR3 covers 13 residues.